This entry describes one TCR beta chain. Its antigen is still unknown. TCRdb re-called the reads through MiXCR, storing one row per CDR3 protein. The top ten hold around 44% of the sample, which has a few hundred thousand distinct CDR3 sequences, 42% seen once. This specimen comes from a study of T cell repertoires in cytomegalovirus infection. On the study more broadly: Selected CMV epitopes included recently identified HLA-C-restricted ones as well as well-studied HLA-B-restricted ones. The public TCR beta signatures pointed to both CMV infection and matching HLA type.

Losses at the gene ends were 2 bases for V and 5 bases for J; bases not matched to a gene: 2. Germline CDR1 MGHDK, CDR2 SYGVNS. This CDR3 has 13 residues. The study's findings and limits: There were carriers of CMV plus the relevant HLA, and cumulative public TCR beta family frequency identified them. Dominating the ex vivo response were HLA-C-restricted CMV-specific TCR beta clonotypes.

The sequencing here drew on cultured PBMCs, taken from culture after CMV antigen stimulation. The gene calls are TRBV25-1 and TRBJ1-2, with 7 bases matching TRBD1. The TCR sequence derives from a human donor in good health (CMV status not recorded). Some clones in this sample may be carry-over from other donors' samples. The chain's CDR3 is CASSEGQAYGYTF. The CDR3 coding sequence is TGTGCCAGCAGTGAAGGACAGGCATATGGCTACACCTTC.